A selection of T cell receptor beta chains follows, all from one sample in a study of shared clonotypes between healthy human individuals. Assay used: immunoSEQ multiplex PCR; TCRdb lists only in-frame clones, some missing. The data show some 1,400,000 clones, with around 97% seen just once and about 1% held by the top ten. Sequenced material: naive CD4+ T cells sorted from blood. All receptors derive from a man aged 25-40 years in good health. The CDR3 runs from the conserved cysteine through the conserved F or W. Each record gives: D gene, clone size, J gene, V gene, CDR3 protein, CDR3 DNA. A D gene is named only where the DNA matches it firmly. Clone size is not always given. Where it is, it says once, few, many or a class for expanded clones.

- | - | TRBJ2-6 | TRBV11-2 | CASSLSGSGANVLTF | TGTGCCAGCAGCTTAAGTGGCTCTGGGGCCAACGTCCTGACTTTC
- | few | TRBJ2-7 | TRBV2 | CASRVRRGYEQYF | TGTGCCAGCAGGGTTAGAAGGGGCTACGAGCAGTACTTC
TRBD1 | - | TRBJ2-1 | TRBV10-3 | CAISEFDRGNNEQFF | TGTGCCATCAGTGAGTTTGACAGGGGGAACAATGAGCAGTTCTTC
- | - | TRBJ2-5 | TRBV7-9 | CASSRLPQETQYF | TGTGCCAGCAGCCGACTGCCGCAAGAGACCCAGTACTTC
- | - | TRBJ2-7 | TRBV5-4 | CASSRPDSSIYEQYF | TGTGCCAGCAGCCGGCCGGACAGCTCAATCTACGAGCAGTACTTC
- | - | TRBJ1-5 | TRBV28 | CASSLFGAGGYSNQPQHF | -
- | - | TRBJ1-5 | TRBV19 | CASNGGYSNQPQHF | TGTGCCAGTAACGGCGGATATAGCAATCAGCCCCAGCATTTT
- | - | TRBJ1-1 | TRBV25-1 | CASSEWGNTEAFF | TGTGCCAGCAGTGAGTGGGGGAACACTGAAGCTTTCTTT
- | - | TRBJ1-4 | TRBV18 | CASSSRGSNEKLFF | TGTGCCAGCTCGTCTCGTGGTTCTAATGAAAAACTGTTTTTT
- | - | TRBJ2-7 | TRBV5-1 | CASISISGEQYF | TGCGCCAGCATTTCAATCTCAGGGGAACAGTACTTC